Each of the 18 T cell receptor beta chains below was sequenced from the same sample in a study of radiotherapy plus CTLA-4 blockade in lung cancer. The assay was immunoSEQ multiplex PCR, and TCRdb's table has in-frame clones only and misses some. The repertoire consists of fewer than 100,000 clones, with about four fifths occurring once and the leading ten covering approximately 24%. The source was peripheral blood, collected from a patient treated with radiotherapy plus ipilimumab. All receptors derive from a human donor with non-small cell lung cancer whose response to radiotherapy plus ipilimumab could not be evaluated. Some clones in this sample may be carry-over from other donors' samples.

The chain couples TRBV4-1 to TRBJ1-4, with 8 nucleotides matching TRBD1. The CDR3 runs to 14 residues. The V and J ends lost 4 bases and 4 bases, in that order; junction bases with no gene match: 2. Germline lookup yields CDR1 MGHRA and CDR2 YSYEKL. CDR3 region: CASSLGTGNEKLFF. The CDR3, as DNA: TGCGCCAGCAGCCTCGGGACAGGTAATGAAAAACTGTTTTTT.

The chain couples TRBV4-2 to TRBJ1-1, with 8 positions matching TRBD1. The CDR3 is made up of 14 amino acids. The V segment lost 3 bases and the J segment 2 bases; nucleotides outside the gene matches: 2. Germline loops: CDR1 LGHNA, CDR2 YNFKEQ. The CDR3 here is CASSHQGANTEAFF. CDR3 DNA sequence: TGTGCCAGCAGCCATCAGGGGGCAAACACTGAAGCTTTCTTT.

The sample holds a few counts of this clone. The chain combines TRBV4-3 with TRBJ2-7; tentative D call: TRBD2 (6 bases). This CDR3 has 15 amino acids. The ends were cut back, 1 base at V and 0 bases at J, with 10 bases in the middle. Per germline, CDR1 LGHNA and CDR2 YSLEER. CDR3 bases: TGCGCCAGCAGCCAAGTGGGACTCATCTCCTACGAGCAGTACTTC. This translates into CASSQVGLISYEQYF.

The V call is TRBV9, the J call TRBJ1-2; a weak D match, TRBD1 (5 bases). Germline V gene data show CDR1 as SGDLS and CDR2 as YYNGEE. V was clipped by 4 bases and J by 3 bases, with 19 bases between them. CDR3 length: 16 residues. CDR3 residues: CASSSRARGEDYGYTF. The DNA of the CDR3 is TGTGCCAGCAGCTCCCGGGCCCGAGGGGAGGACTATGGCTACACCTTC.

The table lists this clone with a count of one. V usage is TRBV18 and J usage is TRBJ1-4, with a tentative D call TRBD1 (6 bases). Germline V gene lookup returns CDR1 KGHSH and CDR2 LQKENI. The germline V and J ends were trimmed by 3 bases and 7 bases, with 15 bases remaining between them. The CDR3 runs 15 residues. The CDR3 DNA is TGTGCCAGCTCACCCCTACGGGGGGCAGGTGAAAAACTGTTTTTT. Its protein product is CASSPLRGAGEKLFF. Based on the CDR3 plus reference TRBV18 and TRBJ1-4, the full variable domain is NAGVMQNPRHLVRRRGQEARLRCSPMKGHSHVYWYRQLPEEGLKFMVYLQKENIIDESGMPKERFSAEFPKEGPSILRIQQVVRGDSAAYFCASSPLRGAGEKLFFGSGTQLSVL.

The chain links TRBV19 to TRBJ2-1, with TRBD2 identical over 9 bases. The V segment lost 9 bases and the J segment 6 bases; nucleotides outside the gene matches: 9. Looked up from germline, CDR1 is LNHDA and CDR2 is SQIVND (reference sequence). CDR3 length equals 14 residues. CDR3 in DNA: TGTGCCAGCTCGGGACTAGCAGGGGGCAATGAGCAGTTCTTC. It is translated as CASSGLAGGNEQFF.

This sequence joins TRBV7-2 and TRBJ1-5, with D tentatively TRBD1 (5 bases). Trimming left V 5 bases short and J 0 bases short, with 11 bases between. This CDR3 region has 15 residues. Germline V lookup: CDR1 SGHTA, CDR2 FQGNSA. The CDR3 DNA is TGTGCCAGCAGCGCCACAGGTTATAGCAATCAGCCCCAGCATTTT. Its translation: CASSATGYSNQPQHF.

The chain recombines TRBV14 with TRBJ2-2; a possible D gene is TRBD2 (6 bases). The V gene's germline CDR1 is SGHDN and CDR2 FVKESK. There are 15 residues in the CDR3. V lost 1 base and J 4 bases, leaving 10 bases between the germline ends. This CDR3 is CASSQVPAGTGELFF. The CDR3 region has the DNA TGTGCCAGCAGCCAAGTACCAGCGGGCACCGGGGAGCTGTTTTTT.

This clone showed up just once. This rearrangement joins TRBV7-2 to TRBJ2-1; TRBD2 might be the D (7 bases). There are 16 residues in the CDR3. CDR1 and CDR2 from the germline V gene are SGHTA and FQGNSA. The V end was cut by 4 bases, the J end by 8 bases, with 21 bases between. The CDR3 here is CASSSGGRGGVDEQFF. The DNA of the CDR3 is TGTGCCAGCAGCTCCGGCGGCAGGGGAGGGGTCGATGAGCAGTTCTTC.

The CDR3 DNA sequence: TGTGCCAGCTCACCACCCCAGGGGGCCGGTGAGACCCAGTACTTC. As protein: CASSPPQGAGETQYF. V usage is TRBV18 and J usage is TRBJ2-5; 8 nucleotides agree with TRBD1. V shed 0 bases, J shed 5 bases, and the junction held 5 bases outside the gene matches. Germline assignment: CDR1 KGHSH and CDR2 LQKENI. The CDR3 loop spans 15 amino acids.

CDR3 coding DNA: TGCGCCAGCAGCTTGGGTATCGGGACAGGGGGCTCTAACACTGAAGCTTTCTTT. Translating gives CASSLGIGTGGSNTEAFF. The chain joins TRBV5-1 to TRBJ1-1; 12 bases agree with TRBD1. Trimming removed 0 bases from V and 2 bases from J; junction bases left unmatched: 8. The germline CDR1 and CDR2 sequences are SGHRS and YFSETQ. The CDR3 has 18 amino acids.

Concerning this clone itself: An end of the junction does not agree with germline; a read error may underlie this. The chain uses TRBV7-7 and TRBJ1-3; D is undetermined. Germline V gives CDR1 SSHAT, CDR2 FNYEAQ (reference sequence). This CDR3 is built from 14 residues. For the CDR3, the DNA is TGTGCTAGCAGCTCCTCTACCTCTGGAAACACCATATATTTT. Protein: CASSSSTSGNTIYF.

This clone has only a few counts. The V gene is TRBV7-6, the J gene TRBJ1-1; 7 nucleotides line up with TRBD1. This CDR3 has 14 residues. From germline, CDR1 is SGHVS and CDR2 FNYEAQ. Germline trimming cut 1 base from V and 4 bases from J; bases unmatched to any gene: 3. The CDR3 nucleotides are TGTGCCAGCAGCTTAGGTAGGGACAGCACTGAAGCTTTCTTT. It encodes CASSLGRDSTEAFF.

J is TRBJ2-7 and V is TRBV25-1; TRBD2 aligns across 7 bases. Germline-derived CDR1 and CDR2 are MGHDK and SYGVNS. There are 15 residues in the CDR3. Trimming removed 6 bases from V and 0 bases from J; junction bases left unmatched: 8. In nucleotides, the CDR3 is TGTGCCAGCAGGAGGGGAGGGGTCGCCTCCTACGAGCAGTACTTC. It translates to CASRRGGVASYEQYF.

The genes are TRBV19 and TRBJ2-7, with 7 positions matching TRBD2. V lost 6 bases to trimming and J lost 3 bases; unmatched junction nucleotides: 2. The CDR3 is made up of 12 amino acids. The germline V gene has CDR1 LNHDA and CDR2 SQIVND (reference sequence). The CDR3 sequence: CASSRDYYEQYF. CDR3 in DNA: TGTGCCAGTAGCCGGGACTACTACGAGCAGTACTTC.

Concerning this clone: A read error may account for a junction end that differs from germline. The chain joins TRBV11-2 to TRBJ1-6; possibly TRBD1 for D (6 bases). The germline V gene has CDR1 SGHAT and CDR2 FQNNGV. The CDR3 spans 13 residues. CDR3: CASTLNLRGPLHF. Written as DNA, the CDR3 is TGTGCCAGCACCTTAAATCTCAGGGGACCCCTCCACTTT.

V gene TRBV7-6 combines with J gene TRBJ1-4, with 7 bases fitting TRBD1. The CDR3 sequence is 13 residues long. After removal of 4 bases from V and 8 bases from J, the junction contained 4 bases not matched to a gene. CDR1 is SGHVS, CDR2 FNYEAQ, per germline. CDR3 in amino acids: CASSSYRGEKLFF. The CDR3, as DNA: TGTGCCAGCAGCTCGTACAGGGGAGAAAAACTGTTTTTT.

This chain connects TRBV19 to TRBJ2-2, with D possibly matching TRBD1 (6 bases). Germline CDR1 LNHDA, CDR2 SQIVND (reference sequence). V was clipped by 0 bases and J by 5 bases, with 7 bases between them. CDR3 length: 14 residues. The CDR3 DNA reads TGTGCCAGTAGTATAGACAGGGGAACCGGGGAGCTGTTTTTT. Its translation is CASSIDRGTGELFF.